These 3 T cell receptor beta chains share one sample of origin, sequenced in a study of follicular helper T cells after annual influenza vaccination. Described time point: 2014-2015 season, pre-vaccination. Assay: immunoSEQ multiplex PCR; the TCRdb copy retains only in-frame clones and omits some. The sample lists over a thousand clones, 70% to 80% occurring once. The sequencing here drew on CXCR5+ CD38+ circulating T follicular helper cells from blood, taken on the day of influenza vaccination. Subset here: circulating Tfh, non-naive CD4+CXCR5+PD-1+ (ICOS+CD38+ or ICOS-CD38-). These receptors all stem from an adult who received the influenza vaccine.

This chain joins TRBV28 and TRBJ1-5; the D gene is possibly TRBD1 (6 bases). The CDR3 contains 14 residues. CDR1 and CDR2 (germline): MDHEN, SYDVKM. V lost 7 bases and J lost 9, with 19 bases in between. The chain's CDR3 is CASTFGQPARPQHF. As DNA, the CDR3 is TGTGCCAGCACTTTCGGACAGCCCGCGAGGCCCCAGCATTTT.

The rearrangement links TRBV19 to TRBJ1-3; TRBD1 matches 8 bases. The germline V gene has CDR1 LNHDA and CDR2 SQIVND (reference sequence). V shed 5 bases, J shed 3 bases, and the junction held 3 bases outside the gene matches. The CDR3 sequence is 14 residues long. CDR3 sequence (DNA): TGTGCCAGTAGTCGGACAGGGAATGGAAACACCATATATTTT. This codes for CASSRTGNGNTIYF. Full variable domain (rest looked up from reference TRBV19 and TRBJ1-3): DGGITQSPKYLFRKEGQNVTLSCEQNLNHDAMYWYRQDPGQGLRLIYYSQIVNDFQKGDIAEGYSVSREKKESFPLTVTSAQKNPTAFYLCASSRTGNGNTIYFGEGSWLTVV.

The chain recombines TRBV10-3 with TRBJ2-5; possible D gene TRBD2, 5 bases. CDR3 size: 13 residues. V lost 3 bases and J lost 9, with 14 bases in between. Germline V lookup: CDR1 ENHRY, CDR2 SYGVKD. The CDR3 region is CAISEEGSSPQYF. In DNA, the CDR3 is TGTGCCATCAGTGAAGAGGGTAGTTCGCCCCAGTACTTC.